These 15 T cell receptor beta chains were sequenced from one sample in a study of blood T cells in healthy people across ages. Primers used in a second PCR of roughly 6 to 11 cycles were a sample-barcoded 5' primer and a J-beta primer mix. TCRdb recomputed calls from the 5' RACE reads with MiXCR, one row per CDR3 protein. The table includes more than 450,000 distinct CDR3 sequences, roughly a quarter detected once. These data were likewise used in another study, on T cells of mothers and their children.

Sequenced input: blood. The source is a boy aged 2-9 years in good health.

This clonotype was seen at least ten times. The chain employs TRBV7-2 and TRBJ1-1, with D unclear. Germline CDR1 SGHTA, CDR2 FQGNSA. Trimming removed 6 bases at V and 1 base at J, with 9 bases between. The CDR3 has 13 residues. For the CDR3, the DNA is TGTGCCAGCAGTTATTCCAAGAACACTGAAGCTTTCTTT. This encodes CASSYSKNTEAFF. Complete variable domain (other parts from reference TRBV7-2 and TRBJ1-1): GAGVSQSPSNKVTEKGKDVELRCDPISGHTALYWYRQSLGQGLEFLIYFQGNSAPDKSGLPSDRFSAERTGGSVSTLTIQRTQQEDSAVYLCASSYSKNTEAFFGQGTRLTVV.

This clonotype was seen a few times. V is TRBV6-6 and J is TRBJ2-2; possibly TRBD1 or TRBD2 for D (5 bases each). In germline, CDR1 is MNHNY, CDR2 SVGAGI (reference sequence). V was trimmed by 6 bases and J by 6 bases, leaving 14 bases between them. The CDR3 totals 14 residues. Here the CDR3 DNA reads TGTGCCAGCAGCCCCCAGAGGGGCGCCGGGGAGCTGTTTTTT. Residues: CASSPQRGAGELFF.

This chain joins TRBV6-5 and TRBJ2-1, with 8 bases matching TRBD1. The better agreement between TRBJ2-5 and the DNA end casts doubt on the J call. There are 15 residues in the CDR3. Germline V CDR1 and CDR2: MNHEY, SVGAGI. DNA of the CDR3: TGTGCCAGCAGTTTTAACCCCGACAGGGGCGGGACCCAGTACTTC. This codes for CASSFNPDRGGTQYF.

A few counts support this clonotype. The chain carries TRBV7-9 and TRBJ1-2; TRBD1 might be the D (5 bases). The CDR3 contains 16 residues. Germline V gene data show CDR1 as SEHNR and CDR2 as FQNEAQ (reference sequence). V lost 1 base and J 4 bases, leaving 16 bases between the germline ends. CDR3 residues: CASSLGHSEGLYGYTF. The CDR3 nucleotides read TGTGCCAGCAGCTTAGGACACTCGGAGGGGCTCTATGGCTACACCTTC.

V usage is TRBV27 and J usage is TRBJ2-1; 11 positions agree with TRBD2. Trimming removed 6 bases from V and 8 bases from J; junction bases left unmatched: 12. The germline gives CDR1 MNHEY, CDR2 SMNVEV (reference sequence). This CDR3 has 16 amino acids. The CDR3 nucleotides are TGTGCCAGCAGGCCCTCCTTAGCGGGGGGGCCCCATGAGCAGTTCTTC. Protein sequence: CASRPSLAGGPHEQFF.

This clonotype turned up a few times. The V gene is TRBV7-2, the J gene TRBJ1-1; 7 positions agree with TRBD1. V lost 4 bases to trimming and J lost 0 bases; unmatched junction nucleotides: 17. The CDR3 extends over 19 amino acids. Germline CDR1 SGHTA, CDR2 FQGNSA. Written as DNA, the CDR3 is TGTGCCAGCAGCTCCCGCTGGGATCAGGGGGGCACGATGAACACTGAAGCTTTCTTT. It is translated as CASSSRWDQGGTMNTEAFF.

This clonotype has more than one count but fewer than ten. The gene calls are TRBV20-1 and TRBJ1-4, with TRBD1 as a possible D gene (6 bases). V was cut by 4 bases and J by 10 bases, with 19 bases left in between. Germline lookup yields CDR1 DFQATT and CDR2 SNEGSKA (reference sequence). The CDR3 runs to 14 residues. CDR3 amino acids: CSAIFGQPMSKLFF. The CDR3 nucleotides read TGCAGTGCTATCTTCGGACAGCCGATGTCAAAACTGTTTTTT.

The chain employs TRBV6-5 and TRBJ2-1; 7 nucleotides align to TRBD2. The CDR3 totals 12 residues. V was pared by 6 bases and J by 10 bases, with 6 bases of the junction left unmatched. The germline CDR1 and CDR2 sequences are MNHEY and SVGAGI. The CDR3 region is CASSRTGREQFF. CDR3 sequence (DNA): TGTGCCAGCAGCAGGACCGGGAGGGAGCAGTTCTTC.

The rearrangement uses TRBV7-2 and TRBJ1-2, with 7 nucleotides matching TRBD1. Germline CDR1 reads SGHTA; CDR2 reads FQGNSA. The CDR3 totals 12 residues. After removal of 9 bases from V and 5 bases from J, the junction contained 6 bases not matched to a gene. The CDR3 protein is CASKGTAYGYTF. The CDR3 bases are TGTGCCAGTAAAGGGACAGCATATGGCTACACCTTC.

The rearrangement uses TRBV6-6 and TRBJ2-5; 9 bases are shared with TRBD2. The better agreement between TRBJ2-7 and the DNA end casts doubt on the J call. Germline CDR1 reads MNHNY; CDR2 reads SVGAGI (reference sequence). The CDR3 consists of 13 residues. The CDR3 nucleotides are TGTGCCACCTCTGGCGGGAGGGGGAGCGAGCAGTACTTC. This gives the protein CATSGGRGSEQYF.

The rearrangement joins TRBV14 to TRBJ2-6; no clear D. The V end was cut by 1 base, the J end by 6 bases, with 7 bases between. This CDR3 spans 14 amino acids. Per the germline V gene, CDR1 is SGHDN and CDR2 is FVKESK. CDR3: CASSQGNLANVLTF. CDR3 DNA: TGTGCCAGCAGCCAAGGCAACTTGGCCAACGTCCTGACTTTC.

This clonotype appeared many times. The V gene is TRBV4-2, the J gene TRBJ2-5; D remains ambiguous. The CDR3 totals 15 residues. V dropped 0 bases and J dropped 6 bases, with 14 bases sitting between them. CDR1 LGHNA and CDR2 YNFKEQ come from the germline V gene. CDR3 DNA sequence: TGTGCCAGCAGCCAAGATCTGGCAGTGGGAAAGACCCAGTACTTC. Its protein product is CASSQDLAVGKTQYF.

This clonotype was picked up a small number of times. This sequence joins TRBV3-1 and TRBJ2-1; 9 bases align to TRBD2. This CDR3 is built from 16 residues. CDR1 and CDR2 (germline): LGHDT, YNNKEL (reference sequence). V was pared by 0 bases and J by 8 bases, with 8 bases of the junction left unmatched. In DNA form, the CDR3 reads TGTGCCAGCAGCCAAGATTCCGGGACTAGCAGCGATGAGCAGTTCTTC. This sequence encodes CASSQDSGTSSDEQFF.

This rearrangement joins TRBV12-3 or TRBV12-4 to TRBJ1-1, with a weak D call TRBD1 (5 bases). This CDR3 contains 14 residues. Trimming removed 6 bases at V and 0 bases at J, with 11 bases between. CDR3 in DNA: TGTGCCAGCAGCCTACAGGCAGTGAACACTGAAGCTTTCTTT. Its protein is CASSLQAVNTEAFF.

A few counts support this clonotype. The chain is built from TRBV9 and TRBJ2-2, with D hard to call. The CDR3 spans 16 residues. Trimming left V 4 bases short and J 3 bases short, with 16 bases between. CDR1 and CDR2 from the germline V gene are SGDLS and YYNGEE. The DNA for the CDR3 is TGTGCCAGCAGCCCGCCGGGCGGAAGAGACACCGGGGAGCTGTTTTTT. Encoded protein: CASSPPGGRDTGELFF.